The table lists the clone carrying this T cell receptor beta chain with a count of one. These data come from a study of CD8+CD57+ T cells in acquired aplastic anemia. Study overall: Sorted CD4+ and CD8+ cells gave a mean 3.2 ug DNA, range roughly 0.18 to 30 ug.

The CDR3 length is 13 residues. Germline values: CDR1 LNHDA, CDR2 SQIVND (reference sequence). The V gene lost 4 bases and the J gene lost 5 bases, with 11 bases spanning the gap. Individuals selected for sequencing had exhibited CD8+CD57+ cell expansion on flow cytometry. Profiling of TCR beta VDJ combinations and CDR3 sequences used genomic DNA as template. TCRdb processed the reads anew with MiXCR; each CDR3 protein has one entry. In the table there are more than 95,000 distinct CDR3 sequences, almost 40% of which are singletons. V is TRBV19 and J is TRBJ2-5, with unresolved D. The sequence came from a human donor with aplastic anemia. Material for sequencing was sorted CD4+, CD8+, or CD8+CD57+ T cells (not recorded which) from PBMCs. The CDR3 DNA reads TGTGCCAGTAGTACGGACGGTCGCGAGACCCAGTACTTC. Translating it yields CASSTDGRETQYF. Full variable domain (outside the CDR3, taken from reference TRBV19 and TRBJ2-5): DGGITQSPKYLFRKEGQNVTLSCEQNLNHDAMYWYRQDPGQGLRLIYYSQIVNDFQKGDIAEGYSVSREKKESFPLTVTSAQKNPTAFYLCASSTDGRETQYFGPGTRLLVL.